One and the same sample provided the 8 T cell receptor beta chains below, sequenced in a study of cytomegalovirus exposure and HLA in healthy donors. With 60 Vbeta and 13 Jbeta primers, the PCR was carried out. Measured with immunoSEQ multiplex PCR; TCRdb has only the in-frame clones, and not every one. The sample has some 77,000 clones, 75% to 85% seen once. Sequencing used PBMCs. These receptors all stem from a man aged 50 or older in good health and CMV-seropositive.

The genes are TRBV7-9 and TRBJ2-7; 8 bases are a match to TRBD1. This CDR3 is built from 15 residues. Trimming removed 5 bases from V and 7 bases from J; junction bases left unmatched: 13. Germline loops: CDR1 SEHNR, CDR2 FQNEAQ (reference sequence). CDR3 DNA sequence: TGTGCCAGCAGCGGCCGGGACAGGTCGTTAGGGGAGCAGTACTTC. This codes for CASSGRDRSLGEQYF.

The V call is TRBV19, the J call TRBJ2-5, with D tentatively TRBD1 (6 bases). The CDR3 loop spans 15 amino acids. Germline V gene data show CDR1 as LNHDA and CDR2 as SQIVND (reference sequence). Trimming took 1 base from V and 3 from J, leaving 12 bases between them. In DNA, the CDR3 is TGTGCCAGTAGTATAGTGGCGGCAGGGGAAGAGACCCAGTACTTC. Its translation is CASSIVAAGEETQYF.

This chain links TRBV5-1 with TRBJ2-2; 9 bases are a match to TRBD2. In germline, CDR1 is SGHRS, CDR2 YFSETQ. The CDR3 is made up of 16 amino acids. The V gene end was trimmed by 2 bases and the J gene end by 3 bases; junction bases not matched to a gene: 5. The CDR3 reads CASSFGLAGHTGELFF. The CDR3 nucleotides are TGCGCCAGCAGCTTCGGCCTAGCGGGGCACACCGGGGAGCTGTTTTTT.

The chain is built from TRBV25-1 and TRBJ2-7, with a possible D match to TRBD2 (5 bases). The CDR3 consists of 12 residues. The V gene lost 5 bases and the J gene lost 3 bases, with 8 bases spanning the gap. Germline CDR1 MGHDK, CDR2 SYGVNS. The CDR3 region has the DNA TGTGCCAGCAGTTATGGGAGCTACGAGCAGTACTTC. This translates into CASSYGSYEQYF.

The V gene is TRBV5-4, the J gene TRBJ1-2; possible D gene TRBD1, 5 bases. The germline gives CDR1 SGHNT, CDR2 YYREEE (reference sequence). Trimming removed 1 base from V and 4 bases from J, with 11 bases in between. The CDR3 is made up of 14 amino acids. The CDR3 DNA sequence: TGTGCCAGCAGCTTGCGGGGGGAAGCCTATGGCTACACCTTC. Its protein is CASSLRGEAYGYTF.

The CDR3 coding sequence is TGTGCCAGCCGAAGGATTAGCGGGAGTCAAGAGACCCAGTACTTC. This gives the protein CASRRISGSQETQYF. The chain combines TRBV6-1 with TRBJ2-5; 9 bases agree with TRBD2. The CDR3 runs 15 residues. Germline V gene lookup returns CDR1 MNHNS and CDR2 SASEGT. With V trimmed by 8 bases and J by 2 bases, 9 bases remained unmatched.

This clone has only one observation. CDR3 nucleotide sequence: TGTGCCAGCAACCCCGGGACAGGGGTCCTCAACGAGCAGTACTTC. Translating gives CASNPGTGVLNEQYF. V and J are TRBV11-1 and TRBJ2-7; 10 positions match TRBD1. This CDR3 contains 15 residues. Germline CDR1 is SGHAT and CDR2 is FQDESV (reference sequence). The ends lost 7 bases at V and 5 bases at J; junction bases unmatched: 11. Complete variable domain (other parts from reference TRBV11-1 and TRBJ2-7): EAEVAQSPRYKITEKSQAVAFWCDPISGHATLYWYRQILGQGPELLVQFQDESVVDDSQLPKDRFSAERLKGVDSTLKIQPAELGDSAMYLCASNPGTGVLNEQYFGPGTRLTVT.

The chain combines TRBV5-1 with TRBJ2-3; D is uncertain. V was pared by 9 bases and J by 1 base, with 18 bases between. The CDR3 totals 15 residues. CDR1 is SGHRS and CDR2 is YFSETQ in the germline V gene. The CDR3 protein is CATRLLGGGTDTQYF. Written as DNA, the CDR3 is TGCGCCACCCGTTTACTTGGCGGTGGCACAGATACGCAGTATTTT.